This T cell receptor (beta chain) comes out of a study of low-dose radiotherapy and immunotherapy resistance in tumors. Study-wide background: Oral aspirin at 300 mg was taken daily by patients for four cycles, beginning on cycle 1 day 1.

The CDR3 length is 16 residues. Germline V gene lookup returns CDR1 DFQATT and CDR2 SNEGSKA (reference sequence). Germline trimming cut 0 bases from V and 4 bases from J; bases unmatched to any gene: 9. This clonotype was counted ten times or more. Primers used for first-strand cDNA, a TRAV- and TRBV-specific set, covered both alpha and beta chains. The authors amplified TCRs for approximately 20 PCR cycles with a constant-region primer and a V-primer adapter. MiXCR was run by TCRdb on the reads, yielding one entry per CDR3 protein. Of more than 85,000 distinct CDR3 sequences listed, roughly 9% were seen once; the top ten hold around 0.96%. The time point: before trial treatment. Patients qualified if they had advanced solid tumors that lacked tumor-infiltrating lymphocytes.

This TCR was recovered from a male donor with prostate cancer. The sample consisted of PBMCs, taken before treatment. The chain employs TRBV20-1 and TRBJ2-1; 7 nucleotides line up with TRBD2. The CDR3 sequence: CSARDPGRGRYNEQFF. The DNA of the CDR3 is TGCAGTGCTAGAGACCCCGGCCGCGGGAGATACAATGAGCAGTTCTTC.